These 21 T cell receptor beta chains share one sample of origin, sequenced in a study of blood T cell repertoires in COVID-19. Sequenced by immunoSEQ multiplex PCR; TCRdb stores in-frame clones only, minus some. The table records a few hundred thousand clones, around 90% of them present only once. The sequencing input was peripheral blood. Every receptor here comes from a man aged 18-30 years who had recovered from COVID-19.

The gene calls are TRBV9 and TRBJ2-4; D may be TRBD2 (5 bases). Trimming took 0 bases from V and 0 from J, leaving 10 bases between them. CDR1 SGDLS and CDR2 YYNGEE come from the germline V gene. The CDR3 consists of 16 residues. The chain's CDR3 is CASSVGGGLAKNIQYF. CDR3 DNA sequence: TGTGCCAGCAGCGTAGGCGGCGGACTAGCCAAAAACATTCAGTACTTC.

The V call is TRBV4-3, the J call TRBJ1-5; maybe TRBD1 (5 bases). Looked up from germline, CDR1 is LGHNA and CDR2 is YSLEER. The CDR3 runs 17 residues. V lost 4 bases and J lost 1, with 17 bases in between. The DNA of the CDR3 is TGCGCCAGCAGCCCCGGCGTTGGGGGGACGAGCAATCAGCCCCAGCATTTT. Protein product: CASSPGVGGTSNQPQHF.

J is TRBJ2-3 and V is TRBV7-3, with D maybe TRBD1 (5 bases). Germline lookup yields CDR1 SGHTA and CDR2 FQGTGA. This CDR3 has 13 amino acids. V gave up 5 bases and J gave up 4 bases, with 10 bases separating them. Written as DNA, the CDR3 is TGTGCCAGCAGCCCAGGGTGGTCAGATACGCAGTATTTT. Translation gives CASSPGWSDTQYF.

The J gene is TRBJ2-1, the V gene TRBV6-5; possibly TRBD2 for D (5 bases). CDR1 and CDR2 from the germline V gene are MNHEY and SVGAGI. The V and J ends lost 6 bases and 8 bases respectively, with 8 bases between them. The CDR3 is 11 amino acids. The CDR3: CASSKGDEQFF. Written as DNA, the CDR3 is TGTGCCAGCAGCAAGGGAGATGAGCAGTTCTTC.

The V gene is TRBV27, the J gene TRBJ2-1; 9 nucleotides align to TRBD1. Germline CDR1 MNHEY, CDR2 SMNVEV (reference sequence). The CDR3 spans 17 residues. The junction had 11 bases not matched to a gene; V was cut back by 3 bases and J by 5 bases. CDR3 sequence reads: CASSLVVGGQGNNEQFF. The DNA for the CDR3 is TGTGCCAGCAGTTTGGTCGTGGGGGGACAGGGTAACAATGAGCAGTTCTTC.

V is TRBV19 and J is TRBJ1-4, with 7 bases lining up with TRBD1. Germline V CDR1 and CDR2: LNHDA, SQIVND (reference sequence). The junction had 9 bases not matched to a gene; V was cut back by 3 bases and J by 2 bases. The CDR3 length is 17 residues. CDR3 coding DNA: TGTGCCAGTAGTATCGGCCAGGGGGTTCTCACTAATGAAAAACTGTTTTTT. It encodes CASSIGQGVLTNEKLFF.

This chain links TRBV5-1 with TRBJ1-2; a weak D match, TRBD1 (5 bases). The CDR3 is 14 residues long. The germline V and J ends were trimmed by 0 bases and 5 bases, with 11 bases remaining between them. Germline V gene sequence: CDR1 SGHRS, CDR2 YFSETQ. In nucleotides, the CDR3 is TGCGCCAGCAGCTTGGATCAGGGATCATATGGCTACACCTTC. Translated: CASSLDQGSYGYTF.

This clone has a handful of counts. This chain joins TRBV2 and TRBJ1-2; tentative D call: TRBD1 (6 bases). Trimming pared 1 base from V and 8 bases from J, leaving 26 bases between. Germline V CDR1 and CDR2: SNHLY, FYNNEI. There are 18 residues in the CDR3. The CDR3 bases are TGTGCCAGCAGTGAAGACGGCCCACGAGGGGGAGCCCCCGGAGGCTACACCTTC. This gives the protein CASSEDGPRGGAPGGYTF.

V is TRBV11-1 and J is TRBJ2-1; no firm D call. The CDR3 spans 12 residues. The germline V gene encodes CDR1 SGHAT and CDR2 FQDESV (reference sequence). Between the trimmed V and J ends, which lost 6 bases and 5 bases, there was a span of 8 bases. This CDR3 reads CASSISDNEQFF. CDR3 DNA: TGTGCCAGCAGTATTTCTGACAATGAGCAGTTCTTC. Filled out from reference TRBV11-1 and TRBJ2-1, the complete variable domain reads EAEVAQSPRYKITEKSQAVAFWCDPISGHATLYWYRQILGQGPELLVQFQDESVVDDSQLPKDRFSAERLKGVDSTLKIQPAELGDSAMYLCASSISDNEQFFGPGTRLTVL.

The chain couples TRBV27 to TRBJ1-5; weak D call: TRBD1 (6 bases). The V end was cut by 5 bases, the J end by 5 bases, with 13 bases between. Germline CDR1 MNHEY, CDR2 SMNVEV (reference sequence). The CDR3 has 14 amino acids. The CDR3 DNA reads as TGTGCCAGCAGTGTACAGGGAGGGGATCAGCCCCAGCATTTT. Translation gives CASSVQGGDQPQHF.

V and J are TRBV4-3 and TRBJ2-1; 7 nucleotides agree with TRBD2. The V gene end was trimmed by 4 bases and the J gene end by 4 bases; junction bases not matched to a gene: 10. CDR1 and CDR2 from the germline V gene are LGHNA and YSLEER. The length of the CDR3 is 16 residues. CDR3 in DNA: TGCGCCAGCAGCCTCACAGCGGGGCCTAGGTACAATGAGCAGTTCTTC. This encodes CASSLTAGPRYNEQFF.

The J gene is TRBJ1-1, the V gene TRBV5-4, with D possibly matching TRBD1 (6 bases). The V gene's germline CDR1 is SGHNT and CDR2 YYREEE (reference sequence). V gave up 7 bases and J gave up 1 base, with 8 bases separating them. This CDR3 has 12 amino acids. The CDR3 region is CASRTENTEAFF. The DNA for the CDR3 is TGTGCCAGCCGGACAGAGAACACTGAAGCTTTCTTT.

The genes are TRBV10-1 and TRBJ2-5, with D possibly TRBD1 on 5 matching bases. CDR3 length: 13 residues. CDR1 is WNHNN, CDR2 SYGVQD, per germline (reference sequence). Trimming shortened V by 8 bases and J by 5 bases, and 15 bases separated the two germline ends. Written as DNA, the CDR3 is TGCGCCAGCGCTTCCAGGGTTCGCGAGACCCAGTACTTC. It specifies CASASRVRETQYF.

The V and J genes are TRBV6-5 and TRBJ2-3, with a possible D match to TRBD2 (6 bases). The CDR3 is 16 residues long. Germline values: CDR1 MNHEY, CDR2 SVGAGI. Trimming stripped 0 bases from V and 3 bases from J, with 13 bases between. The CDR3 sequence is CASSYSIRRATDTQYF. In nucleotides, the CDR3 is TGTGCCAGCAGTTACTCGATCAGGAGGGCGACAGATACGCAGTATTTT.

In its sample, this clone was seen once. This chain connects TRBV10-3 to TRBJ2-1, with D possibly TRBD1 on 5 matching bases. V was shortened by 3 bases and J by 7 bases, with 13 bases between the two germline ends. Germline V lookup: CDR1 ENHRY, CDR2 SYGVKD. This CDR3 contains 14 residues. CDR3 sequence: CAISDKVSGNEQFF. In DNA, the CDR3 is TGTGCCATCAGTGATAAGGTCTCAGGGAATGAGCAGTTCTTC.

The rearrangement joins TRBV11-3 to TRBJ2-7; tentative D call: TRBD1 (5 bases). CDR1 SGHNT and CDR2 YENEEA come from the germline V gene. This CDR3 has 15 residues. Trimming removed 0 bases at V and 3 bases at J, with 12 bases between. Here the CDR3 DNA reads TGTGCCAGCAGCTTAGATGGAAGGGGAAACTACGAGCAGTACTTC. Protein: CASSLDGRGNYEQYF.

The chain couples TRBV9 to TRBJ2-3; 10 positions agree with TRBD2. The CDR3 consists of 17 residues. Per germline, CDR1 SGDLS and CDR2 YYNGEE. With 3 bases clipped from V and 2 bases from J, the junction kept 9 bases outside the gene matches. For the CDR3, the DNA is TGTGCCAGCAGCGGCCCGATAGCGGGGGGTACCACAGATACGCAGTATTTT. This sequence encodes CASSGPIAGGTTDTQYF.

The CDR3 is CASSDSPAKNIQYF. The CDR3 DNA is TGCGCCAGCAGCGACTCACCAGCCAAAAACATTCAGTACTTC. This rearrangement joins TRBV5-1 to TRBJ2-4, with D hard to call. V gave up 4 bases and J gave up 0 bases, with 8 bases separating them. This CDR3 spans 14 amino acids. Germline V gives CDR1 SGHRS, CDR2 YFSETQ.

The rearrangement joins TRBV28 to TRBJ2-7; D ambiguous. This CDR3 is 15 amino acids long. Per the germline V gene, CDR1 is MDHEN and CDR2 is SYDVKM. With 3 bases removed from V and 5 bases from J, the gap between germline ends came to 17 bases. Here the CDR3 DNA reads TGTGCCAGCAGTTTTCACGGTGAGGTAGATAACGAGCAGTACTTC. Translation gives CASSFHGEVDNEQYF.

The V gene is TRBV11-3, the J gene TRBJ2-1, with TRBD2 identical over 11 bases. CDR3 length equals 17 residues. Per germline, CDR1 SGHNT and CDR2 YENEEA. J lost 4 bases, V lost 0 bases, and 5 bases had no gene match. The CDR3 DNA reads TGTGCCAGCAGCTTAGAGGGGGGGACTAGCGGTTACAATGAGCAGTTCTTC. It is translated as CASSLEGGTSGYNEQFF. The variable domain in full, completed from reference TRBV11-3 and TRBJ2-1, reads EAGVVQSPRYKIIEKKQPVAFWCNPISGHNTLYWYLQNLGQGPELLIRYENEEAVDDSQLPKDRFSAERLKGVDSTLKIQPAELGDSAVYLCASSLEGGTSGYNEQFFGPGTRLTVL.

This chain links TRBV12-3 or TRBV12-4 with TRBJ2-7, with 9 nucleotides matching TRBD1. The CDR3 totals 13 residues. Losses at the gene ends were 6 bases for V and 7 bases for J; bases not matched to a gene: 7. The CDR3 spells CASRPGQGGEQYF. For the CDR3, the DNA is TGTGCCAGCAGGCCGGGACAGGGTGGAGAGCAGTACTTC.